These T cell receptor beta chains were read from a single sample in a study of blood T cells in healthy people across ages. From the 5' RACE reads, TCRdb called clonotypes with MiXCR, one entry per CDR3 protein. Found here are about 1.8 million distinct CDR3 sequences, approximately 50% of them singletons; the top ten hold approximately 2.1%. Sequenced sample: blood. The receptors stem from a middle-aged woman in good health. CDR3s include the opening cysteine and the closing phenylalanine or tryptophan. The D gene is left open where the match is weak. Clone size is not always given. Where it is, it says once, few, many or a class for expanded clones.

.	TRBV5-1	.	TRBJ2-3	TGCGCCAGCAGCTTGAGGGGACGCACTAGCACAGATACGCAGTATTTT	CASSLRGRTSTDTQYF
.	TRBV12-3/TRBV12-4	.	TRBJ1-5	TGTGCCAGCAGTTTATCTGGAGGGAGCAATCAGCCCCAGCATTTT	CASSLSGGSNQPQHF
.	TRBV9	.	TRBJ1-1	TGTGCCAGCAGGCCACGGGGGTCTTTTAGGGACACCGAAGCTTTCTTT	CASRPRGSFRDTEAFF
.	TRBV20-1	.	TRBJ2-1	TGCAGTGCTAGTGGGACAATGAGCTACAATGAGCAGTTCTTC	CSASGTMSYNEQFF
.	TRBV29-1	.	TRBJ1-2	TGCAGCGTTGAAGAGGGCAGATATTATGGCTACACCTTC	CSVEEGRYYGYTF
.	TRBV20-1	.	TRBJ2-7	TGCAGTGCTCCCGCTATTTCCTACGAGCAGTACTTC	CSAPAISYEQYF
few	TRBV28	.	TRBJ1-6	TGTGCCAGCAGTCGGGACGCCCAGACCTCACCCCTCCACTTT	CASSRDAQTSPLHF
.	TRBV6-2/TRBV6-3	TRBD1	TRBJ2-6	TGTGCCAGCAGACCAGGGGGAACTGGGGCCAACGTCCTGACTTTC	CASRPGGTGANVLTF
.	TRBV29-1	.	TRBJ2-7	TGCAGCGTTGTGGGATCCAACTCCTACGAGCAGTACTTC	CSVVGSNSYEQYF
.	TRBV7-9	TRBD2	TRBJ2-3	TGTGCCAGCGACTTGGGCGGGGGTACAGATACGCAGTATTTT	CASDLGGGTDTQYF
few	TRBV14	.	TRBJ1-2	TGTGCCAGCAGCCAATTAGGACAGCCTAACTATGGCTACACCTTC	CASSQLGQPNYGYTF
.	TRBV6-6	.	TRBJ1-5	TGTGCCAGCAGTGCTCAGGTAATCGCGTTTCAGCCCCAGCATTTT	CASSAQVIAFQPQHF
.	TRBV20-1	TRBD2	TRBJ2-5	TGCAGTGCTAGTGACCCGAGGACTAGCGAAGTGAAGACCCAGTACTTC	CSASDPRTSEVKTQYF
.	TRBV9	TRBD1	TRBJ2-3	TGTGCCAGCAGCTCCTACCGACAGGGTCGGGCGGATACGCAGTATTTT	CASSSYRQGRADTQYF
.	TRBV4-3	.	TRBJ2-7	TGCGCCAGCAGCCATTTGGGGGGGCCGAACAATGAGCAGTACTTC	CASSHLGGPNNEQYF
once	TRBV5-1	.	TRBJ1-1	TGCGCCAGCAGCTTGGCGGGTAGATCTGAAGCTTTCTTT	CASSLAGRSEAFF
few	TRBV6-1	.	TRBJ1-2	TGTGCCAGCAGTGAATATCTCGGGAGTGGCTACACCTTC	CASSEYLGSGYTF
.	TRBV7-2	TRBD1	TRBJ1-2	TGTGCCAGCAGCTTCGACAGGGGGCTAAGCTATGGCTACACCTTC	CASSFDRGLSYGYTF
.	TRBV11-2	TRBD2	TRBJ2-7	TGTGCCAGCAGCTCCCCGACTAGCGGGGGGTCCGCCCAGTACTTC	CASSSPTSGGSAQYF
.	TRBV7-2	.	TRBJ1-4	TGTGCCAGCAGCCCTCGGTGGAGCGTTAATGAAAAACTGTTTTTT	CASSPRWSVNEKLFF
.	TRBV10-3	TRBD1	TRBJ2-5	TGTGCCATCAGCCGGACAGGCTTCCAAGAGACCCAGTACTTC	CAISRTGFQETQYF
.	TRBV14	.	TRBJ1-2	TGTGCCAGCAGCCGGAGTGGGTCGGGAGGCTACACCTTC	CASSRSGSGGYTF
.	TRBV10-3	TRBD2	TRBJ2-7	TGTGCCATCAGACGGGGGGGGAATGAGCAGTACTTC	CAIRRGGNEQYF
.	TRBV4-3	.	TRBJ2-7	TGCGCCAGCAGCCAAGATATCCGACAGCAATTCCGGCCCTACGAGCAGTACTTC	CASSQDIRQQFRPYEQYF
.	TRBV11-2	.	TRBJ1-2	TGTGCCAGCAGCTTAGTGGTTGTGCCATCTAAGGGGTATGGCTACACCTTC	CASSLVVVPSKGYGYTF
few	TRBV2	.	TRBJ1-2	TGTGCCTGGGGGGTGGGGCAATGGGACTATGGCTACACCTTC	CAWGVGQWDYGYTF
few	TRBV2	TRBD2	TRBJ2-4	TGTGCCAGCACGAGGCTAGCGGGGAACGGGTGGGACATTCAGTACTTC	CASTRLAGNGWDIQYF
many	TRBV27	.	TRBJ2-7	TGTGCCAGCAGTTCCCCTCCCTACGAGCAGTACTTC	CASSSPPYEQYF
.	TRBV18	.	TRBJ2-5	TGTGCCAGCTCACCACCGAACTCCCAAGAGACCCAGTACTTC	CASSPPNSQETQYF
.	TRBV15	.	TRBJ1-2	TGTGCCACCAGCGCCCCAGAGTGGAACTATGGCTACACCTTC	CATSAPEWNYGYTF
many	TRBV7-2	.	TRBJ2-3	TGTGCCAGCAGCTTCGCCCACCTGACAGATACGCAGTATTTT	CASSFAHLTDTQYF
once	TRBV15	TRBD1	TRBJ2-7	TGTGCCACACGACGTGACAGGGAATACTCCTACGAGCAGTACTTC	CATRRDREYSYEQYF
few	TRBV20-1	.	TRBJ2-5	TGCAGTGCTTCGGACATTGCACAAGAGACCCAGTACTTC	CSASDIAQETQYF
.	TRBV27	TRBD2	TRBJ2-5	TGTGCCAGCAGAGAAAGCGGGGTCCGTGAGACCCAGTACTTC	CASRESGVRETQYF
.	TRBV4-2	TRBD1	TRBJ1-6	TGTGCCAGCAGCCAGGCCCCGGGACAGGGGCAAACATCCCTCCACTTT	CASSQAPGQGQTSLHF
.	TRBV7-9	.	TRBJ1-5	TGTGCCAGCAGCTTAGCTTCAGGGGACAATCAGCCCCAGCATTTT	CASSLASGDNQPQHF
.	TRBV5-1	.	TRBJ2-5	TGCGCCAGCAGCCCTACAGGGACAGAGACCCAGTACTTC	CASSPTGTETQYF
.	TRBV20-1	.	TRBJ1-2	TGCAGTGCTGAGGCAGGGCCAAACTATGGCTACACCTTC	CSAEAGPNYGYTF
.	TRBV6-6	TRBD2	TRBJ2-3	TGTGCCAGCAGTTCCTCGGGACTAGCGGGGACAGATACGCAGTATTTT	CASSSSGLAGTDTQYF
.	TRBV20-1	.	TRBJ2-4	TGCAGTGCTAGAGTCCCCTGGGGGGCCGACAACATTCAGTACTTC	CSARVPWGADNIQYF